These 18 T cell receptor beta chains were sequenced from one sample in a study of cytomegalovirus exposure and HLA in healthy donors. Primers included in the PCR were 60 Vbeta and 13 Jbeta primers. Profiling relied on immunoSEQ multiplex PCR, and the TCRdb table lists in-frame clones only, not all of them. The data contain 250,000 to 300,000 clones, about 83% of them singletons. Sequencing input: PBMCs. All receptors derive from a woman in her thirties or forties in good health and CMV-seropositive.

The rearrangement links TRBV29-1 to TRBJ2-1; possibly TRBD1 for D (7 bases). This CDR3 has 14 residues. Trimming took 4 bases from V and 6 from J, leaving 16 bases between them. The germline gives CDR1 SQVTM, CDR2 ANQGSEA. CDR3 amino acids: CSVGGGGNGNEQFF. The CDR3 DNA is TGCAGCGTTGGAGGGGGCGGGAATGGCAATGAGCAGTTCTTC.

The J gene is TRBJ1-1, the V gene TRBV29-1; 8 bases are shared with TRBD1. V dropped 6 bases and J dropped 5; count of bases not matched to a gene: 5. CDR3 length: 12 amino acids. The germline gives CDR1 SQVTM, CDR2 ANQGSEA. CDR3 protein: CSVEQGGTEAFF. CDR3 DNA: TGCAGCGTAGAACAGGGGGGTACTGAAGCTTTCTTT.

V gene TRBV29-1 combines with J gene TRBJ2-5; tentatively, D is TRBD2 (5 bases). The CDR3 consists of 12 residues. The germline CDR1 and CDR2 sequences are SQVTM and ANQGSEA. Trimming cost V 2 bases and J 5 bases, with 9 bases left between them. CDR3 residues: CSVELSGETQYF. CDR3 nucleotide sequence: TGCAGCGTTGAATTGTCGGGGGAGACCCAGTACTTC.

The chain has TRBV4-1 and TRBJ2-3; TRBD2 matches at 7 bases. The CDR3 totals 17 residues. In germline, CDR1 is MGHRA, CDR2 YSYEKL. The V and J ends lost 0 bases and 0 bases, in that order; junction bases with no gene match: 6. CDR3 in amino acids: CASSQDRAGASTDTQYF. In nucleotides, the CDR3 is TGCGCCAGCAGCCAAGATCGGGCGGGAGCCAGCACAGATACGCAGTATTTT.

This sequence joins TRBV7-2 and TRBJ2-3; TRBD2 matches at 9 bases. Germline V gene data show CDR1 as SGHTA and CDR2 as FQGNSA. CDR3 size: 16 residues. V dropped 5 bases and J dropped 4; count of bases not matched to a gene: 10. CDR3 coding DNA: TGTGCCAGCAGCGCGGTAGCGGGAGTACGTCCAGATACGCAGTATTTT. As protein: CASSAVAGVRPDTQYF.

The DNA of the CDR3 is TGTGCCAGCAGAAGGGGTGTGGAGACCCAGTACTTC. As protein: CASRRGVETQYF. The genes are TRBV25-1 and TRBJ2-5; D might be TRBD1 (5 bases). V lost 6 bases to trimming and J lost 5 bases, with 10 bases between them. In germline, CDR1 is MGHDK, CDR2 SYGVNS. The CDR3 contains 12 residues. Based on the CDR3 plus reference TRBV25-1 and TRBJ2-5, the full variable domain is EADIYQTPRYLVIGTGKKITLECSQTMGHDKMYWYQQDPGMELHLIHYSYGVNSTEKGDLSSESTVSRIRTEHFPLTLESARPSHTSQYLCASRRGVETQYFGPGTRLLVL.

The rearrangement links TRBV7-9 to TRBJ1-1, with D possibly matching TRBD1 (5 bases). CDR1 and CDR2 (germline): SEHNR, FQNEAQ (reference sequence). CDR3 length: 15 amino acids. V was cut by 5 bases and J by 6 bases, with 19 bases left in between. The CDR3 DNA sequence: TGTGCCAGCAGCCCCAGGGAGGTCTTTACCTCTGAAGCTTTCTTT. Translated: CASSPREVFTSEAFF.

This clone was picked up a small number of times. This chain uses TRBV18 with TRBJ1-4; no clear D. Germline V CDR1 and CDR2: KGHSH, LQKENI. This CDR3 region has 15 residues. Trimming shortened V by 1 base and J by 12 bases, and 18 bases separated the two germline ends. The CDR3 region is CASSPRTSYNEQLFF. The CDR3 DNA reads as TGTGCCAGCTCACCACGGACTTCTTATAATGAGCAACTGTTTTTT.

The chain couples TRBV28 to TRBJ1-6; 7 bases are a match to TRBD1. V gave up 5 bases and J gave up 7 bases; unmatched junction bases: 11. This CDR3 has 16 amino acids. The germline gives CDR1 MDHEN, CDR2 SYDVKM. The CDR3 DNA is TGTGCCAGCAGTCCGCCCCGTCAGGGGGGCAATTCACCCCTCCACTTT. Amino acid sequence: CASSPPRQGGNSPLHF.

The chain carries TRBV7-8 and TRBJ1-1, with a tentative D call TRBD1 (5 bases). Trimming stripped 5 bases from V and 4 bases from J, with 17 bases between. The CDR3 extends over 15 amino acids. Germline loops: CDR1 SGHVS, CDR2 FQNEAQ. The CDR3 protein is CASSHTDKSSTEAFF. DNA for the CDR3: TGTGCCAGCAGCCACACGGACAAGAGTAGCACTGAAGCTTTCTTT.

The chain carries TRBV21-1 and TRBJ2-3; TRBD1 is the table's D call, not checked against the DNA. TRBV21-1 is a pseudogene locus. The CDR3 contains 20 residues. The CDR3 protein is CASSKKADPPGQGFTDTQYF. The DNA of the CDR3 is TGTGCCAGCAGCAAAAAGGCCGATCCTCCGGGACAGGGGTTCACAGATACGCAGTATTTT.

The chain combines TRBV30 with TRBJ2-3; 7 bases align to TRBD2. The CDR3 contains 13 residues. Germline values: CDR1 GTSNPN, CDR2 SVGIG (reference sequence). The junction had 4 bases not matched to a gene; V was cut back by 4 bases and J by 3 bases. CDR3 sequence (DNA): TGTGCCTGGAAGGGAGCGGGGACAGATACGCAGTATTTT. Protein sequence: CAWKGAGTDTQYF.

This rearrangement joins TRBV11-3 to TRBJ1-2, with D unresolved. The germline gives CDR1 SGHNT, CDR2 YENEEA. The CDR3 consists of 13 residues. V lost 5 bases, J lost 6 bases, and 13 bases lay in between. CDR3: CASSTAGWDGYTF. The CDR3 DNA reads TGTGCCAGCAGCACGGCGGGATGGGATGGCTACACCTTC.

The chain carries TRBV5-4 and TRBJ2-3; 12 bases are a match to TRBD1. The ends lost 4 bases at V and 7 bases at J; junction bases unmatched: 10. The CDR3 totals 16 residues. The germline V gene has CDR1 SGHNT and CDR2 YYREEE (reference sequence). CDR3 DNA: TGTGCCAGCAGCCCTCCTCGGGACAGGGGGCCGCATACGCAGTATTTT. This encodes CASSPPRDRGPHTQYF.

J is TRBJ2-7 and V is TRBV28, with 7 positions matching TRBD2. The trim removed 6 bases at V and 2 bases at J, leaving 4 bases unmatched. The CDR3 sequence is 13 residues long. Germline assignment: CDR1 MDHEN and CDR2 SYDVKM. This CDR3 reads CASRLGGTYEQYF. DNA for the CDR3: TGTGCCAGCAGGTTGGGGGGGACCTACGAGCAGTACTTC. The whole variable domain, remainder taken from reference TRBV28 and TRBJ2-7, is DVKVTQSSRYLVKRTGEKVFLECVQDMDHENMFWYRQDPGLGLRLIYFSYDVKMKEKGDIPEGYSVSREKKERFSLILESASTNQTSMYLCASRLGGTYEQYFGPGTRLTVT.

DNA for the CDR3: TGTGCCAGCAGCTTAGGTGGGGTAGGGGGCTCCTACGAGCAGTACTTC. Translation: CASSLGGVGGSYEQYF. The chain uses TRBV7-2 and TRBJ2-7; D might be TRBD1 (6 bases). In germline, CDR1 is SGHTA, CDR2 FQGNSA. Trimming removed 1 base at V and 0 bases at J, with 13 bases between. The CDR3 consists of 16 residues.

The chain joins TRBV5-1 to TRBJ2-5; D gene unclear. Trimming left V 1 base short and J 4 bases short, with 8 bases between. The germline CDR1 and CDR2 sequences are SGHRS and YFSETQ. CDR3 length: 13 residues. CDR3 sequence (DNA): TGCGCCAGCAGCTTGCGACACAGAGAGACCCAGTACTTC. Translated: CASSLRHRETQYF.

The gene calls are TRBV29-1 and TRBJ2-2, with 7 bases aligning to TRBD2. V was clipped by 6 bases and J by 4 bases; unmatched bases: 5. The CDR3 length is 13 residues. CDR1 and CDR2 (germline): SQVTM, ANQGSEA. This CDR3 reads CSVGGSLTGELFF. In DNA, the CDR3 is TGCAGCGTCGGCGGGAGTCTCACCGGGGAGCTGTTTTTT.